The 8 T cell receptor beta chains below all came from one sample that was sequenced in a study of metastatic and nonmetastatic thyroid tumors. Thyroid surgery had not been preceded by any treatment in any patient. TCRdb redid the clone calls on the PCR reads using MiXCR. The data contain tens of thousands of clones, more than 9% of them singletons. Sequencing was carried out using blood. These receptors were obtained from a male donor with papillary thyroid cancer or a benign thyroid nodule (not recorded which). Some clones in this sample may be carry-over from other donors' samples.

This clone was picked up many times. CDR3 region: CASSLAGGINEQFF. The DNA of the CDR3 is TGTGCCAGCAGCTTAGCTGGGGGGATCAATGAGCAGTTCTTC. V is TRBV7-2 and J is TRBJ2-1; D may be TRBD2 (6 bases). Germline V gene data show CDR1 as SGHTA and CDR2 as FQGNSA. Trimming pared 0 bases from V and 6 bases from J, leaving 9 bases between. The CDR3 runs to 14 residues.

The chain links TRBV27 to TRBJ2-3, with unresolved D. V dropped 0 bases and J dropped 2 bases, with 18 bases sitting between them. This CDR3 contains 18 residues. The V gene's germline CDR1 is MNHEY and CDR2 SMNVEV (reference sequence). Written as DNA, the CDR3 is TGTGCCAGCAGTTTATCGAGCGCGGTAGGCAGTCCCACAGATACGCAGTATTTT. Translated, it gives CASSLSSAVGSPTDTQYF.

The chain carries TRBV20-1 and TRBJ2-1; no reliable D call. Germline V CDR1 and CDR2: DFQATT, SNEGSKA (reference sequence). The CDR3 spans 12 residues. Trimming pared 1 base from V and 5 bases from J, leaving 6 bases between. For the CDR3, the DNA is TGCAGTGCTAGAGGTGTGAACAATGAGCAGTTCTTC. Its protein product is CSARGVNNEQFF.

This clone showed up many times. A much larger clone is a single base away; this may be a read error. The rearrangement uses TRBV24-1 and TRBJ2-2; 9 bases are shared with TRBD2. The ends lost 8 bases at V and 7 bases at J; junction bases unmatched: 7. This CDR3 spans 14 amino acids. Germline V CDR1 and CDR2: KGHDR, SFDVKD. Written as DNA, the CDR3 is TGTGCCACCAAATTAGCGGGAGCTCACGGGGAGCTGTTTTTT. It codes for CATKLAGAHGELFF.

Comments on this clone: A single base separates this from a much larger clone, so it may be a read error. The chain is built from TRBV4-1 and TRBJ2-1; 7 bases line up with TRBD1. CDR3 size: 14 residues. From germline, CDR1 is MGHRA and CDR2 YSYEKL. Written as DNA, the CDR3 is TGCTCCAGCAGCCAGGGGACAGTCTACAATGAGCAGTTCTTC. Residues: CSSSQGTVYNEQFF.

This clone ranks as medium-sized. The DNA for the CDR3 is TGCGCCAGCAGCCGAGGATGGACTAGCGGGTTCGAGCAGTACTTC. It encodes CASSRGWTSGFEQYF. This chain connects TRBV5-1 to TRBJ2-7, with 11 bases that match TRBD2. Germline V gene sequence: CDR1 SGHRS, CDR2 YFSETQ. The trim removed 4 bases at V and 6 bases at J, leaving 9 bases unmatched. CDR3 length: 15 residues.

Many counts were recorded for this clone. The chain uses TRBV4-1 and TRBJ2-2, with 7 positions matching TRBD1. From germline, CDR1 is MGHRA and CDR2 YSYEKL. After removal of 1 base from V and 5 bases from J, the junction contained 4 bases not matched to a gene. The CDR3 totals 15 residues. The DNA of the CDR3 is TGCGCCAGCAGCCAAGGACAGGGTCGTACCGGGGAGCTGTTTTTT. Its translation is CASSQGQGRTGELFF.

This clone is medium-sized by share. The rearrangement joins TRBV28 to TRBJ1-2; D remains ambiguous. CDR1 MDHEN and CDR2 SYDVKM come from the germline V gene. V lost 3 bases to trimming and J lost 2 bases, with 7 bases between them. CDR3 size: 13 residues. The DNA of the CDR3 is TGTGCCAGCAGTTTTGGGCAGAACTATGGCTACACCTTC. Translation gives CASSFGQNYGYTF.